Described below is a single TCR beta chain sequence and its context. The J segment lost 6 bases and the V segment lost 0 bases, leaving 0 bases of the junction unmatched. This CDR3 is 14 amino acids long. Germline values: CDR1 SGDLS, CDR2 YYNGEE. The data are from a study of blood T cell repertoires in COVID-19. Clones were sequenced by immunoSEQ multiplex PCR, and TCRdb holds only the in-frame ones, with some missing. Among about 130,000 clones listed, about nine tenths were seen once. The rearrangement links TRBV9 to TRBJ2-7, with TRBD2 matching 13 bases. The receptor comes from a middle-aged man who had recovered from COVID-19. Sequenced: PBMCs or T cells enriched from blood (not recorded which). The CDR3 bases are TGTGCCAGCAGCGTAGGACTAGCGGGAGGCGAGCAGTACTTC. Translation gives CASSVGLAGGEQYF.